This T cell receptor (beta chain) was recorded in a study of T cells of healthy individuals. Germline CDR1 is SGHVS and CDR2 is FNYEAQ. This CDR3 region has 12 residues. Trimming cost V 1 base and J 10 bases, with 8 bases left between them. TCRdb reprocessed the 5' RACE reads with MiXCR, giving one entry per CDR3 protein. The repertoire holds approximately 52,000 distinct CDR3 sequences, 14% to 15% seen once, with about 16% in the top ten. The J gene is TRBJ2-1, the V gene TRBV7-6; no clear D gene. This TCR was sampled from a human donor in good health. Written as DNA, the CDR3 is TGTGCCAGCAGCTTAGTTTTGTCGGAGCAGTTCTTC. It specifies CASSLVLSEQFF.